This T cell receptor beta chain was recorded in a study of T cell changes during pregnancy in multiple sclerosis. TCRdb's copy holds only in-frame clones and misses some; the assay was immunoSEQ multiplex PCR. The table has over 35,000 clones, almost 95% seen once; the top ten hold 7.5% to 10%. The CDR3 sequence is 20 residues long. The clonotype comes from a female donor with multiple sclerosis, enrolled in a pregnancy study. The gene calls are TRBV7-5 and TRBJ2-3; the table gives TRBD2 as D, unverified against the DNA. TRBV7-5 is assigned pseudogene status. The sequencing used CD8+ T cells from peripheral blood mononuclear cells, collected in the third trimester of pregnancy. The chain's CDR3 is CARRRPGLAGGFHNTDTQYF. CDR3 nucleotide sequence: TGTGCCAGAAGAAGACCGGGACTAGCGGGAGGGTTTCATAACACAGATACGCAGTATTTT.